A single sample gave rise to the 8 T cell receptor beta chains below, sequenced in a study of CD8 T cells in Susac syndrome. Reverse transcription of roughly 0.5 to 1 ug RNA was performed with random hexamers. In TCRdb, the immunoSEQ multiplex PCR reads were re-called with MiXCR into one record per CDR3 protein. This table holds almost 450,000 distinct CDR3 sequences, approximately 85% found once. Sequences were obtained from CD8+ T cells from PBMCs. The receptors were gathered from a human donor with multiple sclerosis.

The V and J genes are TRBV28 and TRBJ1-2; D not resolved. This CDR3 is 13 amino acids long. Trimming shortened V by 7 bases and J by 4 bases, and 13 bases separated the two germline ends. Looked up from germline, CDR1 is MDHEN and CDR2 is SYDVKM. CDR3 sequence: CASTPVFFYGYTF. CDR3 DNA sequence: TGTGCCAGCACCCCGGTGTTCTTCTATGGCTACACCTTC.

V is TRBV15 and J is TRBJ2-7; TRBD1 might be the D (6 bases). Trimming shortened V by 1 base and J by 3 bases, and 7 bases separated the two germline ends. Germline V lookup: CDR1 LNHNV, CDR2 YYDKDF (reference sequence). The CDR3 runs 13 residues. The CDR3 sequence: CATSRGTDYEQYF. DNA for the CDR3: TGTGCCACCAGCAGAGGGACAGACTACGAGCAGTACTTC.

The V call is TRBV28, the J call TRBJ2-7; D is uncertain. Germline CDR1 MDHEN, CDR2 SYDVKM. V lost 4 bases and J lost 3, with 16 bases in between. The CDR3 is made up of 15 amino acids. CDR3 loop: CASSSLRQSNYEQYF. CDR3 sequence (DNA): TGTGCCAGCAGTTCCCTCCGGCAGTCTAACTACGAGCAGTACTTC. The whole variable domain, remainder taken from reference TRBV28 and TRBJ2-7, is DVKVTQSSRYLVKRTGEKVFLECVQDMDHENMFWYRQDPGLGLRLIYFSYDVKMKEKGDIPEGYSVSREKKERFSLILESASTNQTSMYLCASSSLRQSNYEQYFGPGTRLTVT.

V and J are TRBV27 and TRBJ2-1, with D perhaps matching TRBD1 (6 bases). The V gene lost 2 bases and the J gene lost 5 bases, with 13 bases spanning the gap. Germline assignment: CDR1 MNHEY and CDR2 SMNVEV (reference sequence). The CDR3 contains 15 residues. The DNA for the CDR3 is TGTGCCAGCAGTTTAGAAGACAGGTTTAACAATGAGCAGTTCTTC. Translation gives CASSLEDRFNNEQFF.

V usage is TRBV7-8 and J usage is TRBJ2-1; tentative D call: TRBD2 (5 bases). V was clipped by 1 base and J by 8 bases, with 15 bases between them. CDR1 is SGHVS, CDR2 FQNEAQ, per germline. This CDR3 is 15 amino acids long. The CDR3 loop is CASSLVELWRDEQFF. CDR3 in DNA: TGTGCCAGCAGCTTAGTAGAGTTGTGGCGGGATGAGCAGTTCTTC.

The DNA for the CDR3 is TGCAGCGTACCGGGACTAGCGGGAGGGGCCCTCAATGAGCAGTTCTTC. Amino acid sequence: CSVPGLAGGALNEQFF. The chain carries TRBV29-1 and TRBJ2-1; 16 bases align to TRBD2. The junction had 8 bases not matched to a gene; V was cut back by 6 bases and J by 6 bases. CDR3 length: 16 residues. Germline V gene data show CDR1 as SQVTM and CDR2 as ANQGSEA.

The chain has TRBV3-1 and TRBJ2-6, with 9 nucleotides matching TRBD1. This CDR3 has 18 amino acids. Germline-derived CDR1 and CDR2 are LGHDT and YNNKEL (reference sequence). Trimming took 4 bases from V and 1 from J; bases not matched to a gene: 8. Here the CDR3 DNA reads TGTGCCAGCAGCCTGCGGGACAGGGAAGGGTCTGGGGCCAACGTCCTGACTTTC. Translating gives CASSLRDREGSGANVLTF.

The V call is TRBV4-1, the J call TRBJ2-4; D ambiguous. The CDR3 loop spans 21 amino acids. Germline V gene lookup returns CDR1 MGHRA and CDR2 YSYEKL. V lost 0 bases and J 0 bases, leaving 24 bases between the germline ends. The CDR3 loop is CASSQDPPLWSPVLAKNIQYF. The CDR3 coding sequence is TGCGCCAGCAGCCAAGATCCCCCCTTGTGGAGCCCCGTCCTAGCCAAAAACATTCAGTACTTC.